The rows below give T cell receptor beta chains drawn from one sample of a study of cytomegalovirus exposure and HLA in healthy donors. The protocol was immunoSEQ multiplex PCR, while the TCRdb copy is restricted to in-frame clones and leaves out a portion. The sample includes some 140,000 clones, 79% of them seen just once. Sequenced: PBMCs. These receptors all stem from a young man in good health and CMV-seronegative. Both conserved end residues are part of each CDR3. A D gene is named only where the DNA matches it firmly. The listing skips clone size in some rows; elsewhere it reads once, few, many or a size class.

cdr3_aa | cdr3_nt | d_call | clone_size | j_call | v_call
CASSYPGHGSATEAFF | TGTGCCAGCAGTTACCCGGGACACGGGTCAGCCACTGAAGCTTTCTTT | . | few | TRBJ1-1 | TRBV6-5
CASSLDRGTEAFF | TGTGCCAGCAGCTTAGACAGGGGGACTGAAGCTTTCTTT | TRBD1 | few | TRBJ1-1 | TRBV11-2
CASSYSSGLILYEQYF | TGTGCCAGCAGTTACTCGTCAGGACTTATCCTTTACGAGCAGTACTTC | . | . | TRBJ2-7 | TRBV6-5
CSSVPSGGAGANVLTF | TGTTCCAGCGTCCCATCAGGGGGCGCTGGGGCCAACGTCCTGACTTTC | TRBD1 | . | TRBJ2-6 | TRBV7-9
CASSPGQGEHYGYTF | TGCGCCAGCAGCCCGGGACAGGGCGAACACTATGGCTACACCTTC | TRBD1 | few | TRBJ1-2 | TRBV4-3
CASSQDRETEAFF | TGTGCCAGCAGCCAGGACAGGGAAACTGAAGCTTTCTTT | TRBD1 | once | TRBJ1-1 | TRBV11-2
CASSFNYGGTEAFF | TGCGCCAGCAGCTTTAATTACGGAGGCACTGAAGCTTTCTTT | . | . | TRBJ1-1 | TRBV5-1
CASSEARLGQAF | TGTGCCAGCAGTGAAGCGCGGTTAGGACAGGCGTTC | TRBD1 | . | TRBJ2-7 | TRBV6-1
CASSWGQGGRTSSGANVLTF | TGCGCCAGCAGCTGGGGACAGGGGGGGAGGACCAGCTCTGGGGCCAACGTCCTGACTTTC | TRBD1 | . | TRBJ2-6 | TRBV5-1
CASSLYSTGQETQYF | TGCGCCAGCAGCTTGTATTCGACAGGGCAAGAGACCCAGTACTTC | TRBD1 | . | TRBJ2-5 | TRBV5-1
CASSEAGVGTEAFF | TGTGCCAGCAGTGAAGCCGGGGTTGGCACTGAAGCTTTCTTT | . | . | TRBJ1-1 | TRBV2
CASSIGAGNTGELFF | TGTGCCAGTAGTATAGGTGCGGGGAACACCGGGGAGCTGTTTTTT | . | . | TRBJ2-2 | TRBV19
CASSDRGRAMQYF | TGTGCCAGCAGTGACAGGGGGCGGGCGATGCAGTACTTC | TRBD1 | few | TRBJ2-7 | TRBV6-1
CASSYSGQGGYEQYF | TGTGCCAGCAGTTACTCGGGACAGGGGGGTTATGAGCAGTACTTC | TRBD1 | few | TRBJ2-7 | TRBV6-5
CASSLTGRSPLHF | TGTGCCAGCAGTTTAACAGGGCGTTCACCCCTCCACTTT | . | . | TRBJ1-6 | TRBV27
CASSETGEAFF | TGTGCCAGCAGTGAAACAGGTGAAGCTTTCTTT | . | . | TRBJ1-1 | TRBV6-1
CASSEGGAGGGGELFF | TGTGCCAGCAGTGAAGGGGGGGCAGGGGGCGGAGGGGAGCTGTTTTTT | . | . | TRBJ2-2 | TRBV25-1